A single sample is the source of the 23 T cell receptor beta chains below, sequenced in a study of response to subunit inactivated influenza vaccine. TCRdb ran MiXCR on the RT-PCR reads and lists one entry per CDR3 protein. The data show approximately 700,000 distinct CDR3 sequences, 15% to 17% seen once. Source: PBMCs from blood, taken approximately 12 days after vaccination. The receptor source for this set is a man in his fifties who received an inactivated influenza vaccine.

The chain couples TRBV7-2 to TRBJ1-2; D might be TRBD1 (5 bases). The V gene's germline CDR1 is SGHTA and CDR2 FQGNSA. The V end was cut by 5 bases, the J end by 2 bases, with 12 bases between. The CDR3 contains 14 residues. The CDR3 loop is CASSQPRDNYGYTF. For the CDR3, the DNA is TGTGCCAGCAGCCAGCCCCGGGACAACTATGGCTACACCTTC.

V gene TRBV7-2 combines with J gene TRBJ2-2; D remains unclear. The germline CDR1 and CDR2 sequences are SGHTA and FQGNSA. Trimming removed 5 bases from V and 6 bases from J, with 10 bases in between. The CDR3 contains 13 residues. CDR3: CASSATQAGELFF. The CDR3 nucleotides are TGTGCCAGCAGCGCCACCCAGGCCGGGGAGCTGTTTTTT.

V usage is TRBV2 and J usage is TRBJ2-2; D unresolved. Germline V gene lookup returns CDR1 SNHLY and CDR2 FYNNEI. Trimming removed 4 bases at V and 0 bases at J, with 9 bases between. This CDR3 has 15 residues. The CDR3 sequence is CASSAVPSNTGELFF. The CDR3 nucleotides read TGTGCCAGCAGTGCAGTGCCCTCGAACACCGGGGAGCTGTTTTTT.

The rearrangement joins TRBV5-6 to TRBJ2-5, with 9 positions matching TRBD1. Germline trimming cut 3 bases from V and 5 bases from J; bases unmatched to any gene: 8. CDR3 length: 15 amino acids. The germline gives CDR1 SGHDT, CDR2 YYEEEE. The DNA for the CDR3 is TGTGCCAGCAGCTGGACCGGGACAGGGTCCGAGACCCAGTACTTC. Protein: CASSWTGTGSETQYF.

This clonotype occurred a few times. The chain links TRBV6-2 or TRBV6-3 to TRBJ2-2; D ambiguous. The V end was cut by 8 bases, the J end by 4 bases, with 14 bases between. This CDR3 has 14 amino acids. Germline V lookup: CDR1 MNHEY, CDR2 SVGEGT. The CDR3 protein is CASRFVTATGELFF. CDR3 nucleotides: TGTGCCAGCCGATTTGTAACGGCCACCGGGGAGCTGTTTTTT.

This clonotype was seen only a few times. The rearrangement joins TRBV5-5 to TRBJ2-1; a possible D gene is TRBD2 (7 bases). Trimming took off 9 bases at V and 2 bases at J, with 18 bases between the two ends. The CDR3 has 15 amino acids. From germline, CDR1 is SGHKS and CDR2 YYEKEE (reference sequence). CDR3 loop: CATRRGGGAYNEQFF. CDR3 DNA sequence: TGTGCCACCCGCCGAGGGGGGGGCGCCTACAATGAGCAGTTCTTC.

This chain links TRBV5-1 with TRBJ1-2, with D perhaps TRBD1 (6 bases). The ends were cut back, 5 bases at V and 8 bases at J, with 22 bases in the middle. In germline, CDR1 is SGHRS, CDR2 YFSETQ. CDR3 size: 15 residues. Here the CDR3 DNA reads TGCGCCAGCAGGGAGAGCTCAGGGGACGGTCGGGGCTACACCTTC. Protein sequence: CASRESSGDGRGYTF.

The rearrangement joins TRBV9 to TRBJ2-6; D may be TRBD1 (7 bases). Germline loops: CDR1 SGDLS, CDR2 YYNGEE. The CDR3 loop spans 17 amino acids. Deletions cut 3 bases from V and 0 bases from J, with 13 bases between. The CDR3 protein is CASSGQGLLSGANVLTF. In DNA, the CDR3 is TGTGCCAGCAGCGGACAGGGACTCCTCTCTGGGGCCAACGTCCTGACTTTC.

This chain links TRBV12-3 or TRBV12-4 with TRBJ2-2; 14 bases map to TRBD2. V shed 1 base, J shed 6 bases, and the junction held 4 bases outside the gene matches. The CDR3 extends over 17 amino acids. The CDR3 nucleotides read TGTGCCAGCAGTTTAGGGGGACTAGCGGGAGTCGCCGGGGAGCTGTTTTTT. Translation: CASSLGGLAGVAGELFF.

On this clonotype itself: It is unclear where the CDR3 begins or ends on the DNA, so no DNA is shown, and the CDR3 is as TCRdb lists it. The J gene is TRBJ2-1, the V gene TRBV29-1; TRBD2 was called by the table and not checked on the DNA. CDR1 is SQVTM, CDR2 ANQGSEA, per germline. The CDR3 has 10 residues if both end residues are counted. CDR3 in amino acids: CSVWAGGSIF.

This clonotype was seen a few times. The chain combines TRBV29-1 with TRBJ2-2; D perhaps matches TRBD2 (6 bases). The CDR3 covers 14 residues. CDR1 is SQVTM and CDR2 is ANQGSEA in the germline V gene. The V and J ends lost 3 bases and 5 bases respectively, with 13 bases between them. The CDR3 nucleotides are TGCAGCGTTGATTTGGGGGGATGGACCGGGGAGCTGTTTTTT. This sequence encodes CSVDLGGWTGELFF.

The chain links TRBV27 to TRBJ1-2; weak D call: TRBD1 (5 bases). Looked up from germline, CDR1 is MNHEY and CDR2 is SMNVEV (reference sequence). Trimming pared 8 bases from V and 4 bases from J, leaving 14 bases between. CDR3 length: 13 amino acids. The CDR3 region has the DNA TGTGCCAGCGGCTACTCAGGGTCCTATGGCTACACCTTC. Its translation is CASGYSGSYGYTF.

To note about this clonotype: The junction departs from germline at one end; a sequencing error may be responsible. The rearrangement uses TRBV6-5 and TRBJ2-5, with D hard to call. Germline CDR1 and CDR2: MNHEY and SVGAGI. The CDR3 is 14 residues long. CDR3 bases: TGTACCAGCAGTTACTCGAGACAACAAGAGACCCAGTACTTC. Amino acid sequence: CTSSYSRQQETQYF.

This chain connects TRBV20-1 to TRBJ2-1; D not certain. This CDR3 is built from 14 residues. Germline CDR1 reads DFQATT; CDR2 reads SNEGSKA (reference sequence). V dropped 2 bases and J dropped 4 bases, with 12 bases sitting between them. The CDR3: CSARLPRGYNEQFF. CDR3 sequence (DNA): TGCAGTGCTAGATTGCCGAGAGGATACAATGAGCAGTTCTTC.

The DNA for the CDR3 is TGTGCCAGCAGTTTACAGAGCGTTCCCAGCACAGATACGCAGTATTTT. Translated: CASSLQSVPSTDTQYF. The chain recombines TRBV28 with TRBJ2-3; D call uncertain. CDR1 MDHEN and CDR2 SYDVKM come from the germline V gene. The CDR3 consists of 16 residues. V lost 2 bases and J lost 0, with 12 bases in between.

A few counts support this clonotype. V usage is TRBV5-1 and J usage is TRBJ2-1, with 9 bases fitting TRBD2. V trimming: 2 bases; J trimming: 7 bases; junction bases outside the gene matches: 7. This CDR3 is 15 amino acids long. The germline gives CDR1 SGHRS, CDR2 YFSETQ. The CDR3 loop is CASSLFAGGGNEQFF. CDR3 sequence (DNA): TGCGCCAGCAGCTTATTTGCGGGAGGGGGTAATGAGCAGTTCTTC.

This clonotype was picked up many times. J is TRBJ2-1 and V is TRBV5-1; no clear D. V lost 0 bases, J lost 3 bases, and 7 bases lay in between. Looked up from germline, CDR1 is SGHRS and CDR2 is YFSETQ. The CDR3 is 14 amino acids. CDR3 nucleotides: TGCGCCAGCAGCTTGGAGGCAGGCTACAATGAGCAGTTCTTC. Protein sequence: CASSLEAGYNEQFF.

The rearrangement joins TRBV6-5 to TRBJ2-7; D is unclear. Germline assignment: CDR1 MNHEY and CDR2 SVGAGI. This CDR3 is 14 amino acids long. Trimming pared 2 bases from V and 4 bases from J, leaving 12 bases between. The CDR3, as DNA: TGTGCCAGCAGTTACGGCAGGCAGCATTACGAGCAGTACTTC. Protein product: CASSYGRQHYEQYF.

This clonotype occurred a few times. This rearrangement joins TRBV10-3 to TRBJ2-7; D is possibly TRBD1 (6 bases). The CDR3 has 14 amino acids. Germline V gene data show CDR1 as ENHRY and CDR2 as SYGVKD. V dropped 7 bases and J dropped 3 bases, with 16 bases sitting between them. CDR3 sequence: CAIKFSGEGYEQYF. CDR3 sequence (DNA): TGTGCCATCAAGTTTTCAGGGGAAGGCTACGAGCAGTACTTC.

The rearrangement links TRBV12-3 or TRBV12-4 to TRBJ2-5; 7 bases align to TRBD1. J gave up 3 bases and V 4 bases, and 8 bases lay outside the gene matches. This CDR3 is built from 15 residues. Here the CDR3 DNA reads TGTGCCAGCAGTTCCCGACAGGGAATAAAAGAGACCCAGTACTTC. This sequence encodes CASSSRQGIKETQYF.

This clonotype was seen more than once but under ten times. The chain is built from TRBV9 and TRBJ2-3, with D uncertain. CDR3 length: 16 amino acids. V was pared by 0 bases and J by 2 bases, with 13 bases between. Germline CDR1 SGDLS, CDR2 YYNGEE. This CDR3 reads CASSVGRSLVTDTQYF. CDR3 DNA sequence: TGTGCCAGCAGCGTAGGACGGTCCCTAGTCACAGATACGCAGTATTTT.

The gene calls are TRBV6-2 or TRBV6-3 and TRBJ2-5; TRBD2 aligns across 7 bases. Germline lookup yields CDR1 MNHEY and CDR2 SVGEGT. Trimming removed 2 bases from V and 5 bases from J; junction bases left unmatched: 5. The length of the CDR3 is 14 residues. The CDR3 loop is CASSYRSGGETQYF. In DNA, the CDR3 is TGTGCCAGCAGTTACCGATCGGGAGGCGAGACCCAGTACTTC.

This sequence joins TRBV20-1 and TRBJ2-1, with TRBD2 identical over 8 bases. V was clipped by 5 bases and J by 6 bases; unmatched bases: 12. The length of the CDR3 is 15 residues. The germline V gene has CDR1 DFQATT and CDR2 SNEGSKA (reference sequence). The CDR3 DNA reads as TGCAGTGCTGTCCATGGTAGCGGGATTACCAATGAGCAGTTCTTC. Translated: CSAVHGSGITNEQFF.